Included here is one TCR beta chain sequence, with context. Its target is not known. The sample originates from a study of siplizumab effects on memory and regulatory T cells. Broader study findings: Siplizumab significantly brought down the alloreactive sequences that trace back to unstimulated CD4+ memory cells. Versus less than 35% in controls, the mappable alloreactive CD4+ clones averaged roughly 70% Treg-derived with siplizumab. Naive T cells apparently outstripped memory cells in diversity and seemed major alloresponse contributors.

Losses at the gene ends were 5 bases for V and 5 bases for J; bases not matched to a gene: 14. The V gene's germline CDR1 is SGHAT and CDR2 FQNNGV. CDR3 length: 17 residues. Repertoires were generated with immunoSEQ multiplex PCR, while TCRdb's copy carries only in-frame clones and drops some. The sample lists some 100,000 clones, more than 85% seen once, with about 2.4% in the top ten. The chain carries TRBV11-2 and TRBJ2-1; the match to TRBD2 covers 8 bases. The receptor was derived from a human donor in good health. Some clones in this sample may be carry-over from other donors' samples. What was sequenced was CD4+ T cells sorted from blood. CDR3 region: CASSPFGLAGLDNEQFF. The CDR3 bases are TGTGCCAGCAGCCCCTTTGGACTAGCCGGACTCGACAATGAGCAGTTCTTC.